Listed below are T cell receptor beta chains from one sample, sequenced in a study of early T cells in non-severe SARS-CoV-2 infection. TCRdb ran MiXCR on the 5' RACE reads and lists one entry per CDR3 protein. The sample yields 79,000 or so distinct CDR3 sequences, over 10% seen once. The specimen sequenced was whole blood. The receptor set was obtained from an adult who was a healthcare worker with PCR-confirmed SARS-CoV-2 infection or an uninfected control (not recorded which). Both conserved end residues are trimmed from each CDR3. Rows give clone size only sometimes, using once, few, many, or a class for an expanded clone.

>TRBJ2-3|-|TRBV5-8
ASSLPLGEGATDTQY
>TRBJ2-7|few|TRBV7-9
ASSRTTGNEQY
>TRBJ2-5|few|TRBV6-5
ASSYSGMETQY
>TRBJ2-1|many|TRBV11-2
ASSLTPGLGVEQF
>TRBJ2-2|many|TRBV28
ASSSRRGAGVYLAGELF
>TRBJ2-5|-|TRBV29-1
SAGHLQETQY
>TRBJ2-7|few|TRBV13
ASSQGQASFAYEQY
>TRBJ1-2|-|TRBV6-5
ASSQTQNYGYT
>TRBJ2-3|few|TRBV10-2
ASRSLDSTDTQY
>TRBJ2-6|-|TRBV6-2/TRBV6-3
ASRHSGPGANVLT
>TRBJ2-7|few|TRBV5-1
ASHPGGQSYEQY
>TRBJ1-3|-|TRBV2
ASSLRETGNTIY
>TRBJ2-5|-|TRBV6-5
ASSGTGEETQY
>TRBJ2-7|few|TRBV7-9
ASSLVAGGTYEQY
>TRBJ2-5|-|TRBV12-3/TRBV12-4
ASSLVLAGARGTQY
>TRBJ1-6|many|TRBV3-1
ASSQPSGTGSSPLH
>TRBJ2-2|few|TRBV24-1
ATKGFTGELF
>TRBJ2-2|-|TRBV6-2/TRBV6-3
ASSQHGSGELF
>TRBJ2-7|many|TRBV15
ATSVRQTSSYEQY
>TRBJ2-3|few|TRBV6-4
ASSAGSTDTQY
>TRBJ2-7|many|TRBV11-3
ASSPGQGLSYEQY
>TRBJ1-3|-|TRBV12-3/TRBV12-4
ASSPGSRSGNTIY
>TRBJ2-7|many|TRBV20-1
SAPRDGAHEQY
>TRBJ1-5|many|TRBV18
ASSRSRDSNQPQH
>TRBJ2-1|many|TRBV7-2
ASSTYPPPGLAGVEQF
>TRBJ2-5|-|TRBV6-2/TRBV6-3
ASTSGTGQETQY
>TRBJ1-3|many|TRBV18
ASSPQGTGNTIY
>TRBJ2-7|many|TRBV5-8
ASTRGHYYEQY
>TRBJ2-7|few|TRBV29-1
SVSGQLNEQY
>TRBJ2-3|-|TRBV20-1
SAVKTTADTQY
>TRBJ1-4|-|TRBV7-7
ASSLHPDDEKLF
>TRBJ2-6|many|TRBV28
ASREGTGANVLT
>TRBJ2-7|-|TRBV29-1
SVSGQGAYEQY
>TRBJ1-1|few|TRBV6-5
ASSLSPNTEAF
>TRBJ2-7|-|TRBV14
ASSQNRDNSYEQY
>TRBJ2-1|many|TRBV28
ASSIQSGRGNEQF
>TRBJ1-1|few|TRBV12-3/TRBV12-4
ASSPDGRGEAF
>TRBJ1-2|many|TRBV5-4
ASSFRGSNGYT
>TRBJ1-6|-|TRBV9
ASSTTWAPHNSPLH
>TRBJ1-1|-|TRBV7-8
ASSGRDTNTEAF
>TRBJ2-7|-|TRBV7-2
ASSLATVPGEQY
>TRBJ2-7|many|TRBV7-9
ASSFSGDRGGEQY
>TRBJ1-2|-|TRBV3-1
ASSQDGGSGPHGYT
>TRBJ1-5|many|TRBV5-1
ASSLGGGPNQPQH
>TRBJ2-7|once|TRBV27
ASSSRTGSYEQY
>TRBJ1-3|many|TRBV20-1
SARAGEFQNTIY
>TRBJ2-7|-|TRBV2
ATRGTGTGQY
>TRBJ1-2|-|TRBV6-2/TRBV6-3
ASHRGFLSYT
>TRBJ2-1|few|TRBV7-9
ASSPLGREGLGEQF
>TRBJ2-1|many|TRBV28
ASTPLGGLVREQF
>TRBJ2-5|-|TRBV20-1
SARPSTGTGVGTQETQY
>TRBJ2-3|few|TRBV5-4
ASTFGGDTDTQY
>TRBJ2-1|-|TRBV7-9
ASSSPDRSSYNEQF
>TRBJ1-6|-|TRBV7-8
ASSFRDRGFWGSPLH
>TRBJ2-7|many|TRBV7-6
ASSLAGGDSYEQY
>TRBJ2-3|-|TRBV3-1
ASSSMGSTDTQY